The 18 T cell receptor beta chains listed next were all sequenced from one sample in a study of T cells in Graves' hyperthyroidism and ophthalmopathy. Amplification yielded TCR beta CDR3 regions, with RNA transcripts as the source. A first-round RT-PCR of the TCR CDR3 used the HTBI primer set. Via MiXCR, TCRdb re-called the multiplex PCR reads, giving one row per CDR3 protein. The sample lists roughly 500,000 distinct CDR3 sequences, about 15% occurring once. The sample taken for sequencing was blood. The source is a woman aged 25-40 years with Graves' hyperthyroidism that later progressed to Graves' ophthalmopathy.

This clonotype showed up many times. CDR3 in amino acids: CASSLAQGYEQYF. The CDR3 bases are TGTGCCAGCAGTTTAGCACAGGGTTACGAGCAGTACTTC. V is TRBV27 and J is TRBJ2-7, with a weak D call TRBD1 (6 bases). The CDR3 length is 13 residues. Germline CDR1 reads MNHEY; CDR2 reads SMNVEV (reference sequence). Trimming took 2 bases from V and 4 from J, leaving 9 bases between them.

The rearrangement links TRBV6-5 to TRBJ2-7, with unresolved D. Looked up from germline, CDR1 is MNHEY and CDR2 is SVGAGI. CDR3 length: 14 residues. Trimming stripped 4 bases from V and 2 bases from J, with 12 bases between. CDR3 DNA: TGTGCCAGCAGTTTTGGTCCCCTAACCTACGAGCAGTACTTC. It translates to CASSFGPLTYEQYF.

This clonotype was counted at least ten times. This chain links TRBV27 with TRBJ1-2; no reliable D call. Germline V gene sequence: CDR1 MNHEY, CDR2 SMNVEV (reference sequence). This CDR3 is built from 11 residues. Trimming left V 7 bases short and J 4 bases short, with 7 bases between. CDR3 DNA: TGTGCCAGCATCGGGCCCTATGGCTACACCTTC. Translating it yields CASIGPYGYTF.

The chain employs TRBV27 and TRBJ1-1; 7 bases are a match to TRBD1. The germline CDR1 and CDR2 sequences are MNHEY and SMNVEV (reference sequence). CDR3 length: 15 amino acids. Trimming at V came to 7 bases and at J to 8 bases, leaving 16 bases not matched to a gene. The CDR3 loop reads CASNQGGGPGIEAFF. Written as DNA, the CDR3 is TGTGCCAGCAACCAGGGGGGGGGACCTGGCATAGAAGCTTTCTTT.

The genes are TRBV7-9 and TRBJ2-7; 14 bases line up with TRBD2. The trim removed 7 bases at V and 4 bases at J, leaving 12 bases unmatched. The CDR3 has 17 residues. Germline V gene data show CDR1 as SEHNR and CDR2 as FQNEAQ (reference sequence). CDR3 DNA sequence: TGTGCCAGCATCGCGGGACTAGCGGGAGTAGTTGAGTACGAGCAGTACTTC. It specifies CASIAGLAGVVEYEQYF.

This clonotype was found many times. The chain joins TRBV11-3 to TRBJ2-2; possibly TRBD1 or TRBD2 for D (6 bases each). Trimming removed 3 bases from V and 5 bases from J, with 13 bases in between. Germline CDR1 reads SGHNT; CDR2 reads YENEEA. CDR3 length: 15 amino acids. The CDR3 region has the DNA TGTGCCAGCAGCTTCGTCACAGGGAGGACCGGGGAGCTGTTTTTT. This encodes CASSFVTGRTGELFF. Combining the CDR3 with reference TRBV11-3 and TRBJ2-2 gives the whole variable domain EAGVVQSPRYKIIEKKQPVAFWCNPISGHNTLYWYLQNLGQGPELLIRYENEEAVDDSQLPKDRFSAERLKGVDSTLKIQPAELGDSAVYLCASSFVTGRTGELFFGEGSRLTVL.

This clonotype has at least ten counts. The J gene is TRBJ2-1, the V gene TRBV5-1, with no clear D. Germline values: CDR1 SGHRS, CDR2 YFSETQ. The CDR3 has 15 amino acids. The germline V and J ends were trimmed by 0 bases and 0 bases, with 7 bases remaining between them. The CDR3 sequence: CASSLDVASYNEQFF. DNA of the CDR3: TGCGCCAGCAGCTTGGACGTCGCCTCCTACAATGAGCAGTTCTTC.

As DNA, the CDR3 is TGTGCCAGCAGTCGCGCTCTGTTAGCCAAAAACATTCAGTACTTC. Its protein is CASSRALLAKNIQYF. This chain connects TRBV28 to TRBJ2-4; D gene ambiguous. The CDR3 is made up of 15 amino acids. Germline CDR1 is MDHEN and CDR2 is SYDVKM. V lost 5 bases, J lost 0 bases, and 11 bases lay in between.

The chain joins TRBV12-3 or TRBV12-4 to TRBJ2-7; the D is unclear. V lost 6 bases and J 4 bases, leaving 10 bases between the germline ends. The CDR3 spans 12 residues. The CDR3 DNA reads TGTGCCAGCAGGACACAAGGGTACGAGCAGTACTTC. Its protein product is CASRTQGYEQYF.

As for this clonotype: A clone one base away is much larger, so this may be a read error. J is TRBJ1-1 and V is TRBV30; weak D call: TRBD1 (5 bases). The CDR3 loop spans 15 amino acids. Looked up from germline, CDR1 is GTSNPN and CDR2 is SVGIG (reference sequence). The CDR3 bases are TGTGCCTGGAGGGAGGGGCACACACCGAACACTGAAGCTTCCTTT. As protein: CAWREGHTPNTEASF.

This clonotype was counted many times. The V gene is TRBV9, the J gene TRBJ2-1; 8 bases match TRBD2. Germline assignment: CDR1 SGDLS and CDR2 YYNGEE. The CDR3 runs 15 residues. J was trimmed by 8 bases and V by 4 bases; bases with no gene match: 11. The CDR3 DNA reads as TGTGCCAGCAGCCCTCAAGCGGGAGTCCCCCATGAGCAGTTCTTC. Translation: CASSPQAGVPHEQFF.

The table lists this clonotype with many counts. CDR3 amino acids: CASSWDSNSPLHF. CDR3 DNA: TGTGCCAGCAGCTGGGACTCTAATTCACCCCTCCACTTT. The chain combines TRBV2 with TRBJ1-6; D possibly corresponds to TRBD1 (5 bases). V gave up 6 bases and J gave up 6 bases, with 9 bases separating them. Germline lookup yields CDR1 SNHLY and CDR2 FYNNEI. The CDR3 length is 13 residues.

This clonotype was picked up a small number of times. A much larger clonotype is one base distant, so this may be a read error. The rearrangement joins TRBV20-1 to TRBJ1-1; TRBD1 might be the D (6 bases). Looked up from germline, CDR1 is DFQATT and CDR2 is SNEGSKA (reference sequence). This CDR3 has 12 amino acids. In nucleotides, the CDR3 is TGCGGTGTCCCACAGGGGAACACTGAAGCTTTCTTT. Translated, it gives CGVPQGNTEAFF.

This clonotype was counted many times. V is TRBV12-5 and J is TRBJ1-2; maybe TRBD1 (5 bases). Germline V gene data show CDR1 as LGHNT and CDR2 as FRNRAP. V lost 6 bases and J lost 7, with 12 bases in between. The CDR3 consists of 12 residues. The CDR3 loop is CASGTGTAGYTF. CDR3 nucleotide sequence: TGTGCTAGTGGCACCGGGACGGCTGGCTACACCTTC.

A note on this clonotype: The CDR3 carries no conserved terminal phenylalanine or tryptophan, so it likely arises from a read error. This chain connects TRBV3-1 to TRBJ2-4, with TRBD2 matching over 12 bases. V lost 1 base, J lost 0 bases, and 7 bases stayed unmatched. The CDR3 contains 19 residues. Germline V gene data show CDR1 as LGHDT and CDR2 as YNNKEL (reference sequence). The CDR3 DNA sequence: TGTGCCAGCAGCCAAGGACTAGCGGGAGCGGGTGGAGCCAAAAACATTCAGTACCTC. It yields the protein CASSQGLAGAGGAKNIQYL.

This clonotype was detected a few times. The chain carries TRBV3-1 and TRBJ2-4; D is perhaps TRBD1 (6 bases). V was clipped by 2 bases and J by 0 bases, with 14 bases between them. CDR1 is LGHDT, CDR2 YNNKEL, per germline (reference sequence). This CDR3 spans 17 amino acids. CDR3 DNA sequence: TGTGCCAGCAGCCAATCAGGGGTGGTTCGAGCCAAAAACATTCAGTACTTC. Amino acids: CASSQSGVVRAKNIQYF.

This clonotype was observed many times. The V gene is TRBV11-3, the J gene TRBJ1-1, with no clear D. CDR1 and CDR2 (germline): SGHNT, YENEEA. Between the trimmed V and J ends, which lost 1 base and 1 base, there was a span of 10 bases. The CDR3 sequence is 15 residues long. DNA of the CDR3: TGTGCCAGCAGCTTAGGTTCGGAAAGGAACACTGAAGCTTTCTTT. Translating it yields CASSLGSERNTEAFF.

This clonotype was observed at least ten times. The chain employs TRBV18 and TRBJ2-7; 8 bases map to TRBD1. This CDR3 comprises 15 residues. Germline V lookup: CDR1 KGHSH, CDR2 LQKENI. Germline trimming cut 1 base from V and 5 bases from J; bases unmatched to any gene: 7. The chain's CDR3 is CASSPQEQGVDEQYF. The CDR3 DNA reads TGTGCCAGCTCACCACAAGAACAGGGGGTGGACGAGCAGTACTTC.